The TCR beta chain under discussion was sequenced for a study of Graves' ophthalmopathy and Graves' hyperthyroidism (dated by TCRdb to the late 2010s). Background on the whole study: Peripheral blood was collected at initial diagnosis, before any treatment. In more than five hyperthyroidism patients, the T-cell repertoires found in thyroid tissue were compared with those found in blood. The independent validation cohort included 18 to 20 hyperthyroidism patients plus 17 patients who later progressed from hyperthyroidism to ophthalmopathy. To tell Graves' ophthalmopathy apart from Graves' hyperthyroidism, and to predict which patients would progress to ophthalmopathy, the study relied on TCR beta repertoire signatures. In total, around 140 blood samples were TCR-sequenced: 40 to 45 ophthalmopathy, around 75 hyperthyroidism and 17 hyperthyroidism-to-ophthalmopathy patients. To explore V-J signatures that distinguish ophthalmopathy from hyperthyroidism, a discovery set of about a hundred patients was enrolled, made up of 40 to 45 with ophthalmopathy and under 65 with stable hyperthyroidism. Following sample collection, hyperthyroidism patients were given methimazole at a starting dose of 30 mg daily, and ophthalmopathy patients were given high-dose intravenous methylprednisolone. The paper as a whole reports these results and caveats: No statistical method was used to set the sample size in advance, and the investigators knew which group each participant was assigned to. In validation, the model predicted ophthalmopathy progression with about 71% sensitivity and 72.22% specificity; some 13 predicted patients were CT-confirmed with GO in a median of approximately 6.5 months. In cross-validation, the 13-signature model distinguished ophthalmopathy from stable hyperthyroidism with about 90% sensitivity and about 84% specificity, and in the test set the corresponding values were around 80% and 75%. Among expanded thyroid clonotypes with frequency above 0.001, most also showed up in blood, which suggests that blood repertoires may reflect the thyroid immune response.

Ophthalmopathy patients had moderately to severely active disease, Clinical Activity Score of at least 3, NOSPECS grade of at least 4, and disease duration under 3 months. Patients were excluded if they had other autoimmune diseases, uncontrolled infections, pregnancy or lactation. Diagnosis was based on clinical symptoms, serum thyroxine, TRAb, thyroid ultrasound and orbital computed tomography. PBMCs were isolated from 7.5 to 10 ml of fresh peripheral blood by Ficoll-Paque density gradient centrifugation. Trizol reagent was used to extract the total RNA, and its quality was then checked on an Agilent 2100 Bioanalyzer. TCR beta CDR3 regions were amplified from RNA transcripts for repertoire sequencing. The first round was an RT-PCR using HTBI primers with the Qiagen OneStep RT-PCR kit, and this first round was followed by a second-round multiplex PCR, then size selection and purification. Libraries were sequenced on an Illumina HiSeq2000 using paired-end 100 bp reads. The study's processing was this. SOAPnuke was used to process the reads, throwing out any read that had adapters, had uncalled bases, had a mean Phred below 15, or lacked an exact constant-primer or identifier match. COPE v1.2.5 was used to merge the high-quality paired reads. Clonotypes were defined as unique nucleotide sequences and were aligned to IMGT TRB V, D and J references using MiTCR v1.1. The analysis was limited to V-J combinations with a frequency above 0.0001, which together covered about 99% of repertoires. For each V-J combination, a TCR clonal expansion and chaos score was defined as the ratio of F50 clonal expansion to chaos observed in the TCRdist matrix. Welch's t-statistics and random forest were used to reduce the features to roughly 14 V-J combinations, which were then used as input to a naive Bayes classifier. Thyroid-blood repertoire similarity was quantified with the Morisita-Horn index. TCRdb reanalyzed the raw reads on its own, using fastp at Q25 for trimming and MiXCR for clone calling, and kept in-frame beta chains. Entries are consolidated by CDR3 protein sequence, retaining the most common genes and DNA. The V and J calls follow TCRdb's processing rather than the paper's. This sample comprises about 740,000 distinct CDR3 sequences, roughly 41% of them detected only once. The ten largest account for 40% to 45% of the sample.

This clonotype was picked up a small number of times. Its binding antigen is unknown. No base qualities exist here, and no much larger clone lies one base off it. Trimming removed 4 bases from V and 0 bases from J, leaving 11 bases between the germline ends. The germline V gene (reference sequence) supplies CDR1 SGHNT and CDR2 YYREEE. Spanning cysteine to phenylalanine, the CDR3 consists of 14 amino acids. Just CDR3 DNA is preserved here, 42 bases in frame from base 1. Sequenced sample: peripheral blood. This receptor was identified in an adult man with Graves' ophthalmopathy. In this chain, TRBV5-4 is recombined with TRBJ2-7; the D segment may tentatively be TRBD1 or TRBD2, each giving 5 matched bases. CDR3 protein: CASSARDASYEQYF. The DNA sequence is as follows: TGTGCCAGCAGCGCCCGGGACGCCTCCTACGAGCAGTACTTC.